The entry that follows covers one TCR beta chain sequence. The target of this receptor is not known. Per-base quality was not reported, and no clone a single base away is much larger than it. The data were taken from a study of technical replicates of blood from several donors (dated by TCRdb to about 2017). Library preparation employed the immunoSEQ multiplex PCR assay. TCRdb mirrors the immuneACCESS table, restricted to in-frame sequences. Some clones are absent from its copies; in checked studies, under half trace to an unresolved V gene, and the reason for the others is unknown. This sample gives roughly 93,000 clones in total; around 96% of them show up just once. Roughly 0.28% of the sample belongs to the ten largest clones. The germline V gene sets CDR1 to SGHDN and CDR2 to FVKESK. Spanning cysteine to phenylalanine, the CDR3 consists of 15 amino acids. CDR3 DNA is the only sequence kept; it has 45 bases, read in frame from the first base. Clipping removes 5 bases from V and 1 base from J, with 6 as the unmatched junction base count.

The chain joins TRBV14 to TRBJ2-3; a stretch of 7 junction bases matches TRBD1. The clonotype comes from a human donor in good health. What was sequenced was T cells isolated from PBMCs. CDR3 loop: CASSETTGGTDTQYF. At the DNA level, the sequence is TGTGCCAGCAGCGAAACTACAGGGGGCACAGATACGCAGTATTTT.